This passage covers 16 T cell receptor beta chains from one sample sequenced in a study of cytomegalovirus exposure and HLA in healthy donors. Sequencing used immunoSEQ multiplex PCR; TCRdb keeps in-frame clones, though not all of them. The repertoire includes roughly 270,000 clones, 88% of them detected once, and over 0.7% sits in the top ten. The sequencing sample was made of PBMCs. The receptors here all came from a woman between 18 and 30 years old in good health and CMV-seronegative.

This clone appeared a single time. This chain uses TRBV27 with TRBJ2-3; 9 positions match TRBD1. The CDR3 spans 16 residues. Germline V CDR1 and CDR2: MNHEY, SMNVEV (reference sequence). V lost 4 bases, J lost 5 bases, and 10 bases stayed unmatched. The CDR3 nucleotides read TGTGCCAGCAGTTCCTTAGGACAGGGGCGCAGAGATACGCAGTATTTT. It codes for CASSSLGQGRRDTQYF.

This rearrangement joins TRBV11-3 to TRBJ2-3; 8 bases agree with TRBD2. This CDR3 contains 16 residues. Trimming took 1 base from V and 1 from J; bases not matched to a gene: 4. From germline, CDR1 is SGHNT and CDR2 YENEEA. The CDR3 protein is CASSLGPSGRTDTQYF. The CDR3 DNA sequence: TGTGCCAGCAGCTTAGGGCCTAGCGGGCGCACAGATACGCAGTATTTT.

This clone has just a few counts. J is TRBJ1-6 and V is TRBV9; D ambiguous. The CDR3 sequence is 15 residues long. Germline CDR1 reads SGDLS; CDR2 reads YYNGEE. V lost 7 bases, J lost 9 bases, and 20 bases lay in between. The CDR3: CASAPFSGGSSPLHF. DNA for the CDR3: TGTGCCAGCGCCCCCTTCTCCGGAGGGAGTTCACCCCTCCACTTT.

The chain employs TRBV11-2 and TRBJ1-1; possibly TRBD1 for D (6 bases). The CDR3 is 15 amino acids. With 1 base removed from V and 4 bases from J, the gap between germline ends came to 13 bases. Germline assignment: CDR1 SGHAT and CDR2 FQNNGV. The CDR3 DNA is TGTGCCAGCAGCTTAGGTACAGGGTCGTCCACTGAAGCTTTCTTT. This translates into CASSLGTGSSTEAFF.

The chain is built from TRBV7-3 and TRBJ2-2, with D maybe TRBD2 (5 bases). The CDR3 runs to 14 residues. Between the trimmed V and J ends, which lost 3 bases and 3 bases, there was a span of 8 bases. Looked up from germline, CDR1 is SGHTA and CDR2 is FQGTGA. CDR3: CASSFTRDTGELFF. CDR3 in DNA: TGTGCCAGCAGCTTTACTAGGGACACCGGGGAGCTGTTTTTT.

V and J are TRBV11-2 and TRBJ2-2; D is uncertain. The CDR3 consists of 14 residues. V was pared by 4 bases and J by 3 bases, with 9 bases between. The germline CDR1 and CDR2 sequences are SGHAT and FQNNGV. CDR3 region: CASSSTVDTGELFF. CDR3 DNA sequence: TGTGCCAGCAGCTCGACTGTAGACACCGGGGAGCTGTTTTTT.

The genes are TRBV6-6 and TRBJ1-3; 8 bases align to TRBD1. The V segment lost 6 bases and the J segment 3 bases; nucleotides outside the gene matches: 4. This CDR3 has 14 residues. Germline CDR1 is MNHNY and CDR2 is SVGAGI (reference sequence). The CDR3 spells CASSQGARGNTIYF. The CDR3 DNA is TGTGCCAGCAGCCAGGGGGCGCGTGGAAACACCATATATTTT.

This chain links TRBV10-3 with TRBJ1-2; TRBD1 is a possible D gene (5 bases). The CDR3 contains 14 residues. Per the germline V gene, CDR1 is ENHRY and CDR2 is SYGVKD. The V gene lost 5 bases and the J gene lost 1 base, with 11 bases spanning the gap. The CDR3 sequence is CAISNLQDNYGYTF. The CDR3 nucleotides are TGTGCCATCAGTAATCTACAGGATAACTATGGCTACACCTTC.

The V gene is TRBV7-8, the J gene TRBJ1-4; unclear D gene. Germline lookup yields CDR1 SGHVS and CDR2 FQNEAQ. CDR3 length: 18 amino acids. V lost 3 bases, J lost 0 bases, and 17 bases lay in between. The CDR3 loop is CASSLATQEGATNEKLFF. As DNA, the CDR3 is TGTGCCAGCAGCTTGGCTACCCAGGAGGGTGCAACTAATGAAAAACTGTTTTTT.

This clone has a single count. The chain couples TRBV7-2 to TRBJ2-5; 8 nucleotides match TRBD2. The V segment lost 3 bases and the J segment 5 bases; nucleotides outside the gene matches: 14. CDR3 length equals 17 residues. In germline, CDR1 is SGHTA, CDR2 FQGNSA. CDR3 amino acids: CASSLRNLGRAGETQYF. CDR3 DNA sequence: TGTGCCAGCAGCTTGCGGAATCTCGGGAGGGCCGGGGAGACCCAGTACTTC.

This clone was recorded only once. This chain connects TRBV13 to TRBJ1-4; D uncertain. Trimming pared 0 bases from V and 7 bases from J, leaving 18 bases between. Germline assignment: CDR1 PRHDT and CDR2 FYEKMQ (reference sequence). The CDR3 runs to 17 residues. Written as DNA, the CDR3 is TGTGCCAGCAGCTTAGGCCTTAAGTTGAGCAGACTTGAAAAACTGTTTTTT. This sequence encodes CASSLGLKLSRLEKLFF.

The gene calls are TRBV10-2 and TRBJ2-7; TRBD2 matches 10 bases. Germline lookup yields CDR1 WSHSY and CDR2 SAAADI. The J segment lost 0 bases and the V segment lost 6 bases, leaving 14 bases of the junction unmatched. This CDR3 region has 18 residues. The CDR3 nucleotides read TGCGCCAGCAGCGCCCGACTAGCGGGTACCATTAGCTCCTACGAGCAGTACTTC. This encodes CASSARLAGTISSYEQYF.

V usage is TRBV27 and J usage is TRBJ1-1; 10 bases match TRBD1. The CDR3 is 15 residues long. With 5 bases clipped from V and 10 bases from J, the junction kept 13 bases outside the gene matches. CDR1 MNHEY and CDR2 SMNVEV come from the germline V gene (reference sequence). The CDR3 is CASSISYRDRGIAFF. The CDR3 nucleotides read TGTGCCAGCAGTATCAGTTACCGGGACAGGGGTATAGCTTTCTTT.

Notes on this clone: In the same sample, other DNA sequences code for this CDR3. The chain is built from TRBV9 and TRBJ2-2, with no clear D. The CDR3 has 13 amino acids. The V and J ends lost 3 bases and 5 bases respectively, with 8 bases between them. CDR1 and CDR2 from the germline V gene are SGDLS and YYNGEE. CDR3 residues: CASSAPGTGELFF. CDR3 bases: TGTGCCAGCAGCGCTCCAGGAACCGGGGAGCTGTTTTTT.

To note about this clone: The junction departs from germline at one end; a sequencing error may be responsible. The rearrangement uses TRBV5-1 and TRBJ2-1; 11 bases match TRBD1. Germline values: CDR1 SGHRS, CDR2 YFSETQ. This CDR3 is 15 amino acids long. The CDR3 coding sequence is TGTGCCAGCAGCGAAACAGGACAGGGGGCGGCGTCGGGGTTCTTC. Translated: CASSETGQGAASGFF.

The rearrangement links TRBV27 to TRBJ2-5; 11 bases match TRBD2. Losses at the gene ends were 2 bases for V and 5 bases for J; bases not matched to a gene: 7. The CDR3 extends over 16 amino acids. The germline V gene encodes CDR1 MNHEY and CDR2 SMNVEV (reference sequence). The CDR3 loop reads CASSLGTSGLGETQYF. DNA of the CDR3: TGTGCCAGCAGTTTAGGGACTAGCGGCCTTGGGGAGACCCAGTACTTC.